What follows are 4 T cell receptor beta chains derived from one specimen sequenced in a study of Graves' ophthalmopathy and Graves' hyperthyroidism. Amplified TCR beta CDR3 regions were obtained using RNA transcripts as template. HTBI primers primed a first-round RT-PCR, and a second-round multiplex PCR followed. TCRdb fed the multiplex PCR reads into MiXCR, producing one record per CDR3 protein. In the table there are 580,000 or so distinct CDR3 sequences, about 35% of which are singletons. Sequencing was carried out using peripheral blood or thyroid tissue (not recorded which). The receptors were gathered from an adult man with Graves' hyperthyroidism.

V gene TRBV10-2 combines with J gene TRBJ1-2, with 10 bases aligning to TRBD1. CDR3 length equals 15 residues. Germline trimming cut 6 bases from V and 4 bases from J; bases unmatched to any gene: 8. Germline V lookup: CDR1 WSHSY, CDR2 SAAADI. Here the CDR3 reads CASRSRDRGGYGYTF. CDR3 DNA: TGCGCCAGCAGGTCCAGGGACAGGGGTGGCTATGGCTACACCTTC.

This clonotype occurred many times. The CDR3 region is CASSLAWVPEQYF. CDR3 bases: TGTGCCAGCAGCTTAGCGTGGGTACCCGAGCAGTACTTC. J is TRBJ2-7 and V is TRBV7-2; D gene unclear. The CDR3 runs 13 residues. V shed 0 bases and J shed 6 bases, with 9 bases lying between them. Looked up from germline, CDR1 is SGHTA and CDR2 is FQGNSA.

About this clonotype: A much larger clone differs from this one at a single base, so this may be a read error. The gene calls are TRBV6-5 and TRBJ2-7; D is possibly TRBD1 (6 bases). This CDR3 has 13 amino acids. Germline V gene lookup returns CDR1 MNHEY and CDR2 SVGAGI. The V end lost 6 bases, the J end lost 2 bases, and 11 bases lay between the germline ends. CDR3 DNA: TGTGCCAGCAGGTCTACAGGGACCTACGAGCAGTACTTC. Protein product: CASRSTGTYEQYF.

V is TRBV3-1 and J is TRBJ1-1, with TRBD1 as a possible D gene (5 bases). The CDR3 totals 16 residues. Germline V gene lookup returns CDR1 LGHDT and CDR2 YNNKEL (reference sequence). Trimming took 0 bases from V and 4 from J, leaving 15 bases between them. CDR3 nucleotides: TGTGCCAGCAGCCAAGATGTGACAGATCCTTCCACTGAAGCTTTCTTT. Its translation: CASSQDVTDPSTEAFF.